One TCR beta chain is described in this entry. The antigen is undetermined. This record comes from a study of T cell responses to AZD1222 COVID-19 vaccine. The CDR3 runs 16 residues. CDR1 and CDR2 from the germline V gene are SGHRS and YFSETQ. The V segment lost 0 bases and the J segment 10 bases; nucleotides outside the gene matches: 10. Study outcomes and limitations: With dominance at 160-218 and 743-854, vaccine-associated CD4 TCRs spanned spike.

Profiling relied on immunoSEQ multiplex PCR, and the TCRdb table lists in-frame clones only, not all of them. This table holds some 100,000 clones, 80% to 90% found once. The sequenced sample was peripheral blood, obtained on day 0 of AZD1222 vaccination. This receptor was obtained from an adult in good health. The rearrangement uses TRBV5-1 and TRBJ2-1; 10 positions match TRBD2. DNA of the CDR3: TGCGCCAGCAGCTTGGTTACTAGCGGGGACCTTATGGAGCAGTTCTTC. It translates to CASSLVTSGDLMEQFF.